These 32 T cell receptor beta chains came from one sample sequenced in a study of blood T cell repertoires in COVID-19. Sequencing was performed with immunoSEQ multiplex PCR; in TCRdb, only in-frame clones are kept and a portion is missing. In the table there are some 330,000 clones, over 75% of which are singletons. Sequenced: PBMCs or T cells enriched from blood (not recorded which). The origin of the receptors is a man aged 25-40 years who had recovered from COVID-19.

CDR3 sequence: CASGLGTGADEQYF. Here the CDR3 DNA reads TGTGCTAGTGGTTTGGGGACAGGGGCGGACGAGCAGTACTTC. V gene TRBV12-5 combines with J gene TRBJ2-7; 9 bases align to TRBD1. CDR1 LGHNT and CDR2 FRNRAP come from the germline V gene. The trim removed 1 base at V and 5 bases at J, leaving 3 bases unmatched. CDR3 length: 14 residues.

This rearrangement joins TRBV7-9 to TRBJ2-7, with D perhaps TRBD2 (5 bases). V lost 5 bases to trimming and J lost 2 bases, with 19 bases between them. The germline V gene has CDR1 SEHNR and CDR2 FQNEAQ (reference sequence). This CDR3 has 16 amino acids. The CDR3 nucleotides are TGTGCCAGCAGCCCTAGAGCGGCAGGATCAACCTACGAGCAGTACTTC. Its translation: CASSPRAAGSTYEQYF.

This clone was detected only once. The J gene is TRBJ2-3, the V gene TRBV5-1; weak D call: TRBD1 (6 bases). V was pared by 2 bases and J by 1 base, with 11 bases between. CDR3 length equals 15 residues. Germline CDR1 reads SGHRS; CDR2 reads YFSETQ. The CDR3 loop reads CASSLQGSGTDTQYF. The CDR3 nucleotides are TGCGCCAGCAGCTTACAGGGAAGCGGCACAGATACGCAGTATTTT.

V gene TRBV7-2 combines with J gene TRBJ1-4; 7 bases agree with TRBD1. The CDR3 runs to 14 residues. V gave up 4 bases and J gave up 6 bases; unmatched junction bases: 5. Germline V gene data show CDR1 as SGHTA and CDR2 as FQGNSA. CDR3 sequence: CASSSWDSHEKLFF. For the CDR3, the DNA is TGTGCCAGCAGCTCCTGGGACAGCCATGAAAAACTGTTTTTT.

In regard to this clone: This same CDR3 is encoded by further DNA sequences in the sample. The genes are TRBV20-1 and TRBJ1-2; D is unresolved. The CDR3 is 11 amino acids. In germline, CDR1 is DFQATT, CDR2 SNEGSKA (reference sequence). The V end lost 5 bases, the J end lost 4 bases, and 8 bases lay between the germline ends. In DNA, the CDR3 is TGCAGTGCTCGGTCCTTCTATGGCTACACCTTC. Amino acid sequence: CSARSFYGYTF.

The J gene is TRBJ2-1, the V gene TRBV5-6; D is unclear. The CDR3 totals 14 residues. V lost 4 bases and J lost 5, with 13 bases in between. The germline CDR1 and CDR2 sequences are SGHDT and YYEEEE. DNA for the CDR3: TGTGCCAGCAGCCAGGCCAGTGGCCACAATGAGCAGTTCTTC. Translating it yields CASSQASGHNEQFF.

This clone has just a few counts. V is TRBV10-1 and J is TRBJ1-1, with D maybe TRBD1 (6 bases). The CDR3 runs 15 residues. The V gene's germline CDR1 is WNHNN and CDR2 SYGVQD (reference sequence). The V end was cut by 4 bases, the J end by 1 base, with 13 bases between. CDR3 in DNA: TGCGCCAGCAGTGTAGGGGACAACCAGAACACTGAAGCTTTCTTT. Translation gives CASSVGDNQNTEAFF.

The chain has TRBV6-5 and TRBJ1-2; tentative D call: TRBD1 (6 bases). Germline V CDR1 and CDR2: MNHEY, SVGAGI. The V end lost 5 bases, the J end lost 4 bases, and 17 bases lay between the germline ends. This CDR3 is built from 15 residues. This CDR3 reads CASSHRARDVYGYTF. The CDR3 DNA is TGTGCCAGCAGTCACAGGGCAAGGGACGTCTATGGCTACACCTTC.

V and J are TRBV9 and TRBJ1-2, with 7 bases identical to TRBD1. Germline V gene data show CDR1 as SGDLS and CDR2 as YYNGEE. CDR3 length equals 14 residues. Trimming cost V 3 bases and J 6 bases; bases outside gene matches: 8. The CDR3 coding sequence is TGTGCCAGCAGCGGTCAACAGGGGTTGGATGGCTACACCTTC. Encoded protein: CASSGQQGLDGYTF.

CDR3 sequence: CASSPNVRGSGEKLFF. The CDR3 DNA reads TGTGCCAGCAGCCCAAACGTTCGTGGGTCGGGTGAAAAACTGTTTTTT. The chain employs TRBV13 and TRBJ1-4; D is unresolved. Trimming shortened V by 5 bases and J by 7 bases, and 20 bases separated the two germline ends. The CDR3 runs to 16 residues. In germline, CDR1 is PRHDT, CDR2 FYEKMQ (reference sequence).

The J gene is TRBJ2-3, the V gene TRBV3-1 (or the pseudogene TRBV3-2), with 15 bases lining up with TRBD2. The CDR3 runs to 16 residues. The germline CDR1 and CDR2 sequences are LGHDT and YNNKEL (reference sequence). Losses at the gene ends were 3 bases for V and 6 bases for J; bases not matched to a gene: 4. CDR3 protein: CASSHGTSGRSDTQYF. The CDR3 DNA reads TGTGCCAGCAGCCACGGGACTAGCGGGAGGAGCGATACGCAGTATTTT.

As regards this clone: Other nucleotide sequences in the sample specify the same CDR3. The chain combines TRBV15 with TRBJ1-5; D may be TRBD1 (5 bases). Germline CDR1 reads LNHNV; CDR2 reads YYDKDF (reference sequence). This CDR3 region has 14 residues. V was cut by 1 base and J by 2 bases, with 6 bases left in between. In DNA, the CDR3 is TGTGCCACCAGCAGAGCGGGGGGCAATCAGCCCCAGCATTTT. It yields the protein CATSRAGGNQPQHF.

This clone was seen just once. The chain employs TRBV3-1 (or the pseudogene TRBV3-2) and TRBJ2-7; D is perhaps TRBD2 (6 bases). The ends were cut back, 3 bases at V and 3 bases at J, with 15 bases in the middle. The V gene's germline CDR1 is LGHDT and CDR2 YNNKEL (reference sequence). There are 15 residues in the CDR3. The chain's CDR3 is CASSQSWRGGYEQYF. DNA of the CDR3: TGTGCCAGCAGCCAGTCCTGGCGGGGAGGCTACGAGCAGTACTTC.

The chain joins TRBV10-1 to TRBJ2-3; a weak D match, TRBD1 (6 bases). Germline lookup yields CDR1 WNHNN and CDR2 SYGVQD (reference sequence). There are 16 residues in the CDR3. The V end lost 6 bases, the J end lost 4 bases, and 20 bases lay between the germline ends. The CDR3 protein is CASSYLRDTRPDTQYF. CDR3 in DNA: TGCGCCAGCAGCTACCTCCGGGACACCCGGCCAGATACGCAGTATTTT.

The J gene is TRBJ2-5, the V gene TRBV30; D is ambiguous. Germline V CDR1 and CDR2: GTSNPN, SVGIG (reference sequence). The CDR3 length is 14 residues. V was cut by 3 bases and J by 4 bases, with 15 bases left in between. CDR3 region: CAWRSWSLGETQYF. The CDR3 coding sequence is TGTGCCTGGAGATCTTGGTCTCTAGGAGAGACCCAGTACTTC.

J is TRBJ2-2 and V is TRBV5-1; D may be TRBD1 (6 bases). Germline CDR1 and CDR2: SGHRS and YFSETQ. There are 14 residues in the CDR3. Trimming left V 5 bases short and J 3 bases short, with 11 bases between. CDR3 amino acids: CASSVRTDTGELFF. The DNA of the CDR3 is TGCGCCAGCAGTGTAAGGACAGACACCGGGGAGCTGTTTTTT.

V usage is TRBV29-1 and J usage is TRBJ2-7, with TRBD1 matching over 7 bases. Germline V gene sequence: CDR1 SQVTM, CDR2 ANQGSEA. J lost 0 bases, V lost 2 bases, and 1 base had no gene match. The CDR3 length is 13 residues. CDR3 DNA sequence: TGCAGCGTTGAACCAGGGGGCTCCTACGAGCAGTACTTC. The encoded protein is CSVEPGGSYEQYF.

V and J are TRBV4-1 and TRBJ2-7; 7 nucleotides match TRBD1. The V and J ends lost 1 base and 0 bases, in that order; junction bases with no gene match: 3. Germline values: CDR1 MGHRA, CDR2 YSYEKL. CDR3 length: 15 residues. In nucleotides, the CDR3 is TGCGCCAGCAGCCAAGGACAGGGCCGCTCCTACGAGCAGTACTTC. Its translation: CASSQGQGRSYEQYF.

The V and J genes are TRBV21-1 and TRBJ1-3; the table's TRBD1 call for D was not verified on the DNA. TRBV21-1 is reported as a pseudogene. The CDR3 totals 16 residues. This CDR3 is CASSAGQGLRGNTIYF. The CDR3 DNA reads as TGTGCCAGCAGCGCTGGACAGGGGCTACGTGGAAACACCATATATTTT.

This chain links TRBV27 with TRBJ2-5; tentatively, D is TRBD2 (6 bases). Trimming left V 9 bases short and J 6 bases short, with 17 bases between. CDR3 length equals 13 residues. Germline V CDR1 and CDR2: MNHEY, SMNVEV (reference sequence). CDR3: CARTRGEWQTQYF. The CDR3 bases are TGTGCCAGGACTAGAGGGGAATGGCAGACCCAGTACTTC.

The chain has TRBV9 and TRBJ1-1; no clear D gene. CDR1 is SGDLS and CDR2 is YYNGEE in the germline V gene. V shed 0 bases and J shed 4 bases, with 10 bases lying between them. This CDR3 has 14 residues. The CDR3 region has the DNA TGTGCCAGCAGCGTAGGAGGGTCGGGCACTGAAGCTTTCTTT. This translates into CASSVGGSGTEAFF.

The V gene is TRBV5-1, the J gene TRBJ1-3; a weak D match, TRBD1 (6 bases). This CDR3 is 15 amino acids long. Germline CDR1 SGHRS, CDR2 YFSETQ. V shed 0 bases and J shed 8 bases, with 15 bases lying between them. The CDR3 DNA reads TGCGCCAGCAGCTTGGCCGCCAGGGGTCCGGACACCATATATTTT. It translates to CASSLAARGPDTIYF.

This chain links TRBV28 with TRBJ2-2; a possible D gene is TRBD1 (6 bases). CDR1 is MDHEN, CDR2 SYDVKM, per germline. The CDR3 extends over 13 amino acids. V was clipped by 9 bases and J by 1 base, with 9 bases between them. The CDR3 loop reads CASIQGNTGELFF. CDR3 sequence (DNA): TGTGCCAGTATACAGGGGAACACCGGGGAGCTGTTTTTT.

This chain joins TRBV6-5 and TRBJ2-3; D is unresolved. The V end was cut by 0 bases, the J end by 2 bases, with 9 bases between. From germline, CDR1 is MNHEY and CDR2 SVGAGI. The CDR3 runs 15 residues. The CDR3 here is CASSYSRKNTDTQYF. The CDR3 nucleotides read TGTGCCAGCAGTTACTCGCGTAAGAACACAGATACGCAGTATTTT.

The chain employs TRBV12-3 or TRBV12-4 and TRBJ2-2; the D is unclear. This CDR3 is built from 13 residues. Trimming took 3 bases from V and 3 from J, leaving 5 bases between them. The chain's CDR3 is CASSLKHTGELFF. CDR3 DNA sequence: TGTGCCAGCAGTTTGAAGCACACCGGGGAGCTGTTTTTT.

The chain couples TRBV10-3 to TRBJ2-5; D call uncertain. Germline loops: CDR1 ENHRY, CDR2 SYGVKD. Trimming took 6 bases from V and 2 from J, leaving 13 bases between them. This CDR3 has 14 amino acids. CDR3 amino acids: CAIRTSGRQETQYF. CDR3 in DNA: TGTGCCATCAGGACCTCAGGAAGACAAGAGACCCAGTACTTC.

This clone was counted once. The chain has TRBV4-1 and TRBJ2-2; 9 bases are a match to TRBD1. V was clipped by 4 bases and J by 6 bases; unmatched bases: 9. This CDR3 region has 16 residues. The germline gives CDR1 MGHRA, CDR2 YSYEKL. CDR3 protein: CASSRDRGSGPGELFF. Written as DNA, the CDR3 is TGCGCCAGCAGCCGTGACAGGGGGTCTGGCCCCGGGGAGCTGTTTTTT.

In this sample, this clone turned up a few times. The chain joins TRBV2 to TRBJ2-7; D might be TRBD2 (6 bases). With 7 bases removed from V and 7 bases from J, the gap between germline ends came to 17 bases. CDR1 is SNHLY and CDR2 is FYNNEI in the germline V gene. This CDR3 has 13 amino acids. This chain's CDR3 is CASIRSRSGEQYF. In nucleotides, the CDR3 is TGTGCCAGCATTCGGTCTAGGAGCGGGGAGCAGTACTTC.

V usage is TRBV18 and J usage is TRBJ2-7; TRBD1 might be the D (6 bases). With 0 bases removed from V and 0 bases from J, the gap between germline ends came to 9 bases. The germline V gene has CDR1 KGHSH and CDR2 LQKENI. CDR3 length: 15 residues. The CDR3 loop is CASSPPGANSYEQYF. For the CDR3, the DNA is TGTGCCAGCTCACCACCGGGGGCGAACTCCTACGAGCAGTACTTC.

This chain uses TRBV5-1 with TRBJ2-6, with a weak D call TRBD1 (6 bases). The CDR3 length is 15 residues. V was cut by 4 bases and J by 3 bases, with 11 bases left in between. Germline assignment: CDR1 SGHRS and CDR2 YFSETQ. CDR3 amino acids: CASSLPGDGANVLTF. In nucleotides, the CDR3 is TGCGCCAGCAGCCTACCAGGGGATGGGGCCAACGTCCTGACTTTC.

The genes are TRBV7-9 and TRBJ1-2; 7 bases align to TRBD1. Germline lookup yields CDR1 SEHNR and CDR2 FQNEAQ (reference sequence). This CDR3 has 16 residues. V shed 6 bases, J shed 0 bases, and the junction held 10 bases outside the gene matches. Here the CDR3 DNA reads TGTGCCAGCAGACCTACAGGGGCGATAGCTAACTATGGCTACACCTTC. Its protein is CASRPTGAIANYGYTF.

The chain employs TRBV5-4 and TRBJ2-7; TRBD1 is a possible D gene (7 bases). Trimming cost V 4 bases and J 7 bases, with 21 bases left between them. Germline loops: CDR1 SGHNT, CDR2 YYREEE (reference sequence). The CDR3 contains 15 residues. CDR3 sequence: CASSRGPGELGEQYF. The CDR3 coding sequence is TGTGCCAGCAGCAGGGGGCCGGGAGAGTTGGGGGAGCAGTACTTC. Looking up the rest from reference TRBV5-4 and TRBJ2-7 gives the full variable domain: ETGVTQSPTHLIKTRGQQVTLRCSSQSGHNTVSWYQQALGQGPQFIFQYYREEENGRGNFPPRFSGLQFPNYSSELNVNALELDDSALYLCASSRGPGELGEQYFGPGTRLTVT.